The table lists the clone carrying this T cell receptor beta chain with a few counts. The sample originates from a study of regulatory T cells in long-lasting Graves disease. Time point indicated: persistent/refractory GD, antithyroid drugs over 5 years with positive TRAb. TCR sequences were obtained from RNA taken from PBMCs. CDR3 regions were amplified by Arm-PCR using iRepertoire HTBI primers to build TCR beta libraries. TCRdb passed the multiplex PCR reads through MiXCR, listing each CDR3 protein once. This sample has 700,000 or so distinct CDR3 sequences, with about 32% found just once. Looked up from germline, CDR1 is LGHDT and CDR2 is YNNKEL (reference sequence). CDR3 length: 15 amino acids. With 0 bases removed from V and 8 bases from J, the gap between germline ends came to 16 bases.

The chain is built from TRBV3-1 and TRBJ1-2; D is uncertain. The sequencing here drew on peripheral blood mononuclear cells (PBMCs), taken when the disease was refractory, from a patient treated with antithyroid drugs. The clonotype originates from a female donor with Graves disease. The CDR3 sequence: CASSQDGRPQVGYTF. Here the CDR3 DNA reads TGTGCCAGCAGCCAAGATGGGAGACCCCAGGTCGGCTACACCTTC. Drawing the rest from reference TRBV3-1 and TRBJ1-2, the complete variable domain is DTAVSQTPKYLVTQMGNDKSIKCEQNLGHDTMYWYKQDSKKFLKIMFSYNNKELIINETVPNRFSPKSPDKAHLNLHINSLELGDSAVYFCASSQDGRPQVGYTFGSGTRLTVV.